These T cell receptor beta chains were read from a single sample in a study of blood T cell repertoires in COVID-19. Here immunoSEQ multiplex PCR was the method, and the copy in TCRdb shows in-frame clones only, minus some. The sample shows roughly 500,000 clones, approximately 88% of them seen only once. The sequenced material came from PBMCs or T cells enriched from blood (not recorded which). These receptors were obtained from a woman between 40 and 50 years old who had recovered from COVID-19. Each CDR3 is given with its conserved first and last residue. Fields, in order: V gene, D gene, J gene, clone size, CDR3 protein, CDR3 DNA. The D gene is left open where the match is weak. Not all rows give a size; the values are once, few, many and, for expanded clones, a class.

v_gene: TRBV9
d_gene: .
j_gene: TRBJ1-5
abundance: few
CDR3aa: CASSPADLLNQPQHF
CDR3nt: TGTGCCAGCAGCCCAGCGGACTTACTCAATCAGCCCCAGCATTTT

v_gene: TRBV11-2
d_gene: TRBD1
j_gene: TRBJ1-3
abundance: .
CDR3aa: CASSYWHFTGDSEGNTIYF
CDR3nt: TGTGCCAGCAGTTACTGGCACTTCACAGGGGACTCGGAAGGAAACACCATATATTTT

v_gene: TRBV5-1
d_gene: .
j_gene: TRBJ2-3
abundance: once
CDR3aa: CASSLGRGADTQYF
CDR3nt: TGCGCCAGCAGCTTGGGCAGGGGGGCAGATACGCAGTATTTT

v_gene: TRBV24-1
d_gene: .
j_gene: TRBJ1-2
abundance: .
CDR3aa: CATSDFGGAYGYTF
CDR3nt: TGTGCCACCAGTGATTTCGGAGGGGCCTATGGCTACACCTTC

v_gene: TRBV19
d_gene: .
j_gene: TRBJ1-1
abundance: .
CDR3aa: CASSTRTGLGTEAFF
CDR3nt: TGTGCCAGTAGTACCCGGACTGGACTTGGCACTGAAGCTTTCTTT

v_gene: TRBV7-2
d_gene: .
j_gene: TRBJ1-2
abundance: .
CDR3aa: CASSLDIGGYTF
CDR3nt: TGTGCCAGCAGCTTAGATATCGGTGGCTACACCTTC

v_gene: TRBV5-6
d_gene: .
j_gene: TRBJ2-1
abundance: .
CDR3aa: CASSRATYNEQFF
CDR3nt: TGTGCCAGCAGCCGAGCGACTTACAATGAGCAGTTCTTC

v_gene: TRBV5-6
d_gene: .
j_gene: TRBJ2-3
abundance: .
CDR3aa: CASSERLGRDTQYF
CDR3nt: TGTGCCAGCAGCGAGCGACTAGGTCGCGATACGCAGTATTTT

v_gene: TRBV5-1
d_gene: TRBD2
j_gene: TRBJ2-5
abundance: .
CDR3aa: CASSPGLAGVQETQYF
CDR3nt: TGCGCCAGCAGCCCTGGACTAGCGGGAGTTCAAGAGACCCAGTACTTC

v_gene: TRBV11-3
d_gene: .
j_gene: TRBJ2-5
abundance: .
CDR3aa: CASSFNPVFQETQYF
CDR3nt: TGTGCCAGCTCTTTTAATCCAGTTTTTCAAGAGACCCAGTACTTC

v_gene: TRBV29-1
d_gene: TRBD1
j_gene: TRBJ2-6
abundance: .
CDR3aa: CSAVDRAGANVLTF
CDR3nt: TGCAGCGCCGTTGACAGGGCTGGGGCCAACGTCCTGACTTTC

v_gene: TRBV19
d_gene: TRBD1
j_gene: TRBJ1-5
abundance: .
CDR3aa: CASSIDRKGASNQPQHF
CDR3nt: TGTGCCAGTAGTATAGATCGTAAGGGGGCTAGCAATCAGCCCCAGCATTTT

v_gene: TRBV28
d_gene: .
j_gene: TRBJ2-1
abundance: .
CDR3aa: CASSAASSYNEQFF
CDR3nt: TGTGCCAGTAGCGCGGCTAGCTCCTACAATGAGCAGTTCTTC

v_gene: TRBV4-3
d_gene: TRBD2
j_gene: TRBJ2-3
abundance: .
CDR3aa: CASSQEHQGLAGTDTQYF
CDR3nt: TGCGCCAGCAGCCAAGAACATCAGGGACTAGCGGGCACAGATACGCAGTATTTT

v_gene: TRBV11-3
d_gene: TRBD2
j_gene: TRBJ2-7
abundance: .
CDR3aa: CASSRGTGGHEQYF
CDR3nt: TGTGCCAGCAGCCGAGGGACGGGAGGCCACGAGCAGTACTTC

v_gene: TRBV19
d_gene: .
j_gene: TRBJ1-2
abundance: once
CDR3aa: CASSNLEDYGYTF
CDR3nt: TGTGCCAGTAGTAATTTAGAGGACTATGGCTACACCTTC

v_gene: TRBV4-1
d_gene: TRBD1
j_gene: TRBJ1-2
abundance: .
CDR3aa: CASSQAGQVYGYTF
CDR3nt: TGCGCCAGCAGCCAAGCGGGACAGGTCTATGGCTACACCTTC

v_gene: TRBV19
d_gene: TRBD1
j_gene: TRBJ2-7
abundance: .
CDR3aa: CASSIGQGPPGYYEQYF
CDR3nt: TGTGCCAGTAGTATAGGACAGGGGCCCCCCGGATACTACGAGCAGTACTTC

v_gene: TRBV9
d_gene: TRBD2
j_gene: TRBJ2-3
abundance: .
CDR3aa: CASSVQAGSTDTQYF
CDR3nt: TGTGCCAGCAGCGTACAAGCGGGGAGCACAGATACGCAGTATTTT

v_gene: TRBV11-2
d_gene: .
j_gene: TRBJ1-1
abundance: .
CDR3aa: CASSLVGDYTEAFF
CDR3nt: TGTGCCAGCAGCTTAGTTGGGGACTACACTGAAGCTTTCTTT

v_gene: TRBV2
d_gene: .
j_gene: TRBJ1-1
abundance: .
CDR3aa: CASSESQGEAFF
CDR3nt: TGTGCCAGCAGTGAAAGCCAGGGTGAAGCTTTCTTT

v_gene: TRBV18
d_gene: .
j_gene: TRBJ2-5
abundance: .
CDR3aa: CASSRDTLDGSQYF
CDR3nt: TGTGCCAGCTCCCGCGACACCTTAGATGGATCCCAGTACTTC

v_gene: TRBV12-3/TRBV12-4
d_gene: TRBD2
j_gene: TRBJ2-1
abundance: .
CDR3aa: CASRGLAGNEQFF
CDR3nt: TGTGCCAGCAGGGGACTAGCGGGAAATGAGCAGTTCTTC

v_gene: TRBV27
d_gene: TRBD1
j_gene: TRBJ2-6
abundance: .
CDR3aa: CASRPRQGNSGANVLTF
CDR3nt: TGTGCCAGCAGACCGAGACAGGGTAACTCTGGGGCCAACGTCCTGACTTTC

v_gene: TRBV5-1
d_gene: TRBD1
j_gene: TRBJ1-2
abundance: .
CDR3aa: CASSRRTGGDYGYTF
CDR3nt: TGCGCCAGCAGCAGGAGGACAGGGGGCGACTATGGCTACACCTTC

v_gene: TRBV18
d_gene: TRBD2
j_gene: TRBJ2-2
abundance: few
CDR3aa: CASSPLLLAGSTGELFF
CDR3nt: TGTGCCAGCTCACCACTCCTTCTAGCGGGATCCACCGGGGAGCTGTTTTTT

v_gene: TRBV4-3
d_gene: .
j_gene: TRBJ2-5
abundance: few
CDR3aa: CASSAGWGQETQYF
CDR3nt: TGCGCCAGCAGCGCAGGGTGGGGACAAGAGACCCAGTACTTC

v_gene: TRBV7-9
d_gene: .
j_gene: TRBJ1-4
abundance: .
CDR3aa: CASSPGPQRGEKLFF
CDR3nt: TGTGCCAGCAGCCCAGGGCCTCAAAGGGGTGAAAAACTGTTTTTT

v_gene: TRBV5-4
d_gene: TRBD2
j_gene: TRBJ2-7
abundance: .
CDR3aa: CASSQSGSVSYEQYF
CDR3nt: TGTGCCAGCAGCCAGAGCGGGAGCGTATCCTACGAGCAGTACTTC

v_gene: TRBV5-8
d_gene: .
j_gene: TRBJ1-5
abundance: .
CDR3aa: CASSLGGDSNQPQHF
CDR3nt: TGTGCCAGCAGCTTGGGGGGCGATAGCAATCAGCCCCAGCATTTT

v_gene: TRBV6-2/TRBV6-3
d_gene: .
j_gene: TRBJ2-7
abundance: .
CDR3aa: CASSYRAGPAYEQYF
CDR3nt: TGTGCCAGCAGTTACCGGGCGGGACCCGCCTACGAGCAGTACTTC

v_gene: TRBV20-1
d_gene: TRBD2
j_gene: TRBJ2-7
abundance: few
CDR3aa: CSASGRELSYEQYF
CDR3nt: TGCAGTGCTAGTGGGCGGGAGCTCTCCTACGAGCAGTACTTC

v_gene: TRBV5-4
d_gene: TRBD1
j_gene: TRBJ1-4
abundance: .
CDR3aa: CASSLDLGQGDHNEKLFF
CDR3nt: TGTGCCAGCAGTTTGGATCTTGGACAGGGGGACCACAATGAAAAACTGTTTTTT

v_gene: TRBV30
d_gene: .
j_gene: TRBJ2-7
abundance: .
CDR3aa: CAQDLGSEQYF
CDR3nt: TGTGCCCAAGACCTAGGGAGCGAGCAGTACTTC

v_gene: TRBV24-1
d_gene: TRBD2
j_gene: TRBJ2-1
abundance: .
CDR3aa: CATSDWRGTSGNNEQFF
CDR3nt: TGTGCCACCAGTGATTGGAGGGGGACTAGCGGGAATAATGAGCAGTTCTTC

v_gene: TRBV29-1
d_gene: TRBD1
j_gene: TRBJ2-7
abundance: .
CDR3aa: CSVGRDRGRYEQYF
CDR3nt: TGCAGCGTTGGCCGGGACAGGGGGCGCTACGAGCAGTACTTC

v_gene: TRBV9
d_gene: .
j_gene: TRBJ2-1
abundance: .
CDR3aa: CASSVMTSFNEQFF
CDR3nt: TGTGCCAGCAGCGTGATGACTAGTTTCAATGAGCAGTTCTTC

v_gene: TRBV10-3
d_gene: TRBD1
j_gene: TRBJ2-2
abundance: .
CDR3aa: CAISPRTGGTGELFF
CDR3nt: TGTGCCATCAGTCCCCGGACAGGGGGCACCGGGGAGCTGTTTTTT

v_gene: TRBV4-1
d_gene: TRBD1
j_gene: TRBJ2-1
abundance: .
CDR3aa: CASSQITGGYNEQFF
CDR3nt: TGCGCCAGCAGCCAGATAACAGGGGGCTACAATGAGCAGTTCTTC

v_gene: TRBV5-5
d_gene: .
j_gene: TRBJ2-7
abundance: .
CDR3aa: CASSLGAGIHYEQYF
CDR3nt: TGTGCCAGCAGCTTGGGGGCCGGGATTCACTACGAGCAGTACTTC

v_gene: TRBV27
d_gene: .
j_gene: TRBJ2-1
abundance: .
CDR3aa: CASIPAGHGEQFF
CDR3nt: TGTGCCAGCATTCCAGCGGGTCACGGTGAGCAGTTCTTC

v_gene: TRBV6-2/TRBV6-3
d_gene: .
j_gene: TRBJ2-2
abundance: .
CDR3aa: CASSYSSRRVELFF
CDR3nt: TGTGCCAGCAGTTACTCGTCACGGAGGGTGGAGCTGTTTTTT

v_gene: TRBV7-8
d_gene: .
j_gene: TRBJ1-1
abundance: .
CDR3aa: CASSSSFQRGRVNTEAFF
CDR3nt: TGTGCCAGCAGCTCCTCCTTTCAGAGAGGGCGAGTGAACACTGAAGCTTTCTTT

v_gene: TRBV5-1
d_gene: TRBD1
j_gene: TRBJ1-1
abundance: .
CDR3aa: CASSQTGTGNTEAFF
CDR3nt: TGCGCCAGCAGCCAAACCGGGACAGGGAACACTGAAGCTTTCTTT

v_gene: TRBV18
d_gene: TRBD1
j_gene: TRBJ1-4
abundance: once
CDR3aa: CASSPPGQGREKLFF
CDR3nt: TGTGCCAGCTCACCACCGGGACAGGGGAGAGAAAAACTGTTTTTT

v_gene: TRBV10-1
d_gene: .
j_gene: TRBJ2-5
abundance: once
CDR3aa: CASSAEQGTGETQYF
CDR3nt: TGCGCCAGCAGCGCCGAACAGGGTACTGGAGAGACCCAGTACTTC

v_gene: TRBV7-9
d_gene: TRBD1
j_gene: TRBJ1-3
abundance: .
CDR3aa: CASSLTGAGNTIYF
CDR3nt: TGTGCCAGCAGCCTAACAGGGGCTGGAAACACCATATATTTT

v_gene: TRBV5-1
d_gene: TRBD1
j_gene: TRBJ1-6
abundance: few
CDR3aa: CASSLAGQGFNSPLHF
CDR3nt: TGCGCCAGCAGCTTGGCGGGACAGGGTTTTAATTCACCCCTCCACTTT

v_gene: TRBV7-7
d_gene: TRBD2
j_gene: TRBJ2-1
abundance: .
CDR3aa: CASSLTSGRFNEQFF
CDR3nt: TGTGCCAGCAGCTTAACTAGCGGGAGATTCAATGAGCAGTTCTTC

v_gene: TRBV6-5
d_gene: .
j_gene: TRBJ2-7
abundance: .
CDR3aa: CASRRTKSYEQYF
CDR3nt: TGTGCCAGCAGACGGACTAAGTCCTACGAGCAGTACTTC

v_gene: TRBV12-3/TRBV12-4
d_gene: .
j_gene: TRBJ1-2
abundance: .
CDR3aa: CASSADRLGYTF
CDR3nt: TGTGCCAGCAGCGCCGACAGGCTTGGCTACACCTTC

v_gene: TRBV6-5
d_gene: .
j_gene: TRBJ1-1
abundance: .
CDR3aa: CASSSGTPNTEAFF
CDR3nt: TGTGCCAGCAGTTCAGGGACACCGAACACTGAAGCTTTCTTT

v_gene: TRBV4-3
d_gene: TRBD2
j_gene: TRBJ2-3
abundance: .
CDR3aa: CASSQLAGVADTQYF
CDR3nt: TGCGCCAGCAGCCAACTAGCGGGAGTTGCAGATACGCAGTATTTT

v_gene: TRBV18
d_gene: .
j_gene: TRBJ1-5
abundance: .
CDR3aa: CASSPGLTGQPQHF
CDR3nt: TGTGCCAGCTCACCAGGACTTACGGGACAGCCCCAGCATTTT

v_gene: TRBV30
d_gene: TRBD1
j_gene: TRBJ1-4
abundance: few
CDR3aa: CAWSVRGQGSEKLFF
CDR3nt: TGTGCCTGGAGTGTACGGGGACAGGGCTCTGAAAAACTGTTTTTT